This TCR beta chain was captured by sequencing in a study of cytomegalovirus exposure and HLA in healthy donors. Study-wide findings and caveats: Some highly shared sequence variants likely arose as a pipeline artifact. Because they were indistinguishable, some V segments, including TRBV6-2 and TRBV6-3, were excluded.

The V gene's germline CDR1 is SGHDT and CDR2 YYEEEE. The CDR3 runs 19 residues. With 0 bases removed from V and 0 bases from J, the gap between germline ends came to 16 bases. Unrecorded for this donor was the CMV serostatus. With 60 Vbeta and 13 Jbeta primers, the PCR was carried out. Measured with immunoSEQ multiplex PCR; TCRdb has only the in-frame clones, and not every one. The table shows about 68,000 clones, with roughly four fifths occurring only once. As for this clone: Antigen unknown.

The chain combines TRBV5-6 with TRBJ1-6, with D possibly being TRBD1 (5 bases). The TCR was taken from a human donor in good health. The specimen was PBMCs. CDR3 coding DNA: TGTGCCAGCAGCTTGGGGCAGGGTGAAATCGGCTCCTATAATTCACCCCTCCACTTT. It codes for CASSLGQGEIGSYNSPLHF.